This TCR beta chain was sequenced in a study of cytomegalovirus exposure and HLA in healthy donors. Profiling relied on immunoSEQ multiplex PCR, and the TCRdb table lists in-frame clones only, not all of them. Of fewer than 250,000 clones listed, roughly 80% are singletons. The validation cohort, a group of more than 100 subjects, included the donors and was separate from the roughly 670-subject first cohort. Germline CDR1 reads SGHVS; CDR2 reads FNYEAQ. V lost 4 bases, J lost 7 bases, and 16 bases lay in between. CDR3 size: 14 residues. Worth noting for this clone: The target antigen is unknown.

Whole-study findings and limits: Rare TCR sequences predominated, though certain public TCRs were found in many donors.

This sequence was found in a woman aged 18 to 35 in good health and CMV-seronegative. Sequencing was done on a sample of PBMCs. This chain connects TRBV7-6 to TRBJ2-5; tentatively, D is TRBD1 (5 bases). In DNA form, the CDR3 reads TGTGCCAGCAGCTCCAGGGCCCTCTCCGGGACCCAGTACTTC. It translates to CASSSRALSGTQYF.